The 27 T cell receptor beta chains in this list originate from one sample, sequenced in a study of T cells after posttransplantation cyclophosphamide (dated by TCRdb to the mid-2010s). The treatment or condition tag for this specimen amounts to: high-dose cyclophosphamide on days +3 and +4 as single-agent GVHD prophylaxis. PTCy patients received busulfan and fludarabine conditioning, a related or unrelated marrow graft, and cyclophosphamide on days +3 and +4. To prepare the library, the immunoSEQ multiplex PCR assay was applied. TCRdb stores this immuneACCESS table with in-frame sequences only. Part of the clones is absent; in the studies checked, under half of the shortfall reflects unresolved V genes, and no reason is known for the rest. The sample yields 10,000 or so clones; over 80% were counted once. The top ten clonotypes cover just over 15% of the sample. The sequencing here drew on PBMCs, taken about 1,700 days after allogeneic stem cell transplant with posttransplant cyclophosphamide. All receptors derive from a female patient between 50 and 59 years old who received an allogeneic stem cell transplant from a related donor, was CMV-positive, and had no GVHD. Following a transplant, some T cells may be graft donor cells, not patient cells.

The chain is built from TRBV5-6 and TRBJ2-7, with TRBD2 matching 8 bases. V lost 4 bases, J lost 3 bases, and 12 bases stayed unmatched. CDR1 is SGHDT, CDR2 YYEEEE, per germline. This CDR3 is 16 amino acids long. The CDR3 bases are TGTGCCAGCAGCGCCTACCGACTAGCGCCTCGCTACGAGCAGTACTTC. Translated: CASSAYRLAPRYEQYF.

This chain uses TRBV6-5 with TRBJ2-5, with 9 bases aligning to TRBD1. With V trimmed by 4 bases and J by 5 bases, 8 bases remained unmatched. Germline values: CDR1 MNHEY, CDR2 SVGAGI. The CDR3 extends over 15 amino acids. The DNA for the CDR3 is TGTGCCAGCAGTTCGTACAGGGGGCGGGAGGAGACCCAGTACTTC. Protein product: CASSSYRGREETQYF.

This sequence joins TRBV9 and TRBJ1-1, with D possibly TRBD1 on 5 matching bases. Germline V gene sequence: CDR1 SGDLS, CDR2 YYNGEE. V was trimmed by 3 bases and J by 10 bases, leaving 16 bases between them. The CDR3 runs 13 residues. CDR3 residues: CASSGLDSPGAFF. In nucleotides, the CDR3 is TGTGCCAGCAGCGGTCTTGACAGCCCAGGAGCTTTCTTT.

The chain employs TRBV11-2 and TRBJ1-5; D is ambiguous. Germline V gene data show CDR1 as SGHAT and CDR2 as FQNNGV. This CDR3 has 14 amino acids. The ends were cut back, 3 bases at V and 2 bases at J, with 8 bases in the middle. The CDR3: CASSLGTGNQPQHF. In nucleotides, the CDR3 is TGTGCCAGCAGCTTGGGCACAGGCAATCAGCCCCAGCATTTT.

In DNA, the CDR3 is TGTGCCTGGAGTGTATCGTTGGCCAGCGGGAGTTTGGAGACCCAGTACTTC. It encodes CAWSVSLASGSLETQYF. This chain uses TRBV30 with TRBJ2-5; 8 bases match TRBD2. The CDR3 is 17 amino acids. The junction had 14 bases not matched to a gene; V was cut back by 0 bases and J by 5 bases. Per the germline V gene, CDR1 is GTSNPN and CDR2 is SVGIG (reference sequence).

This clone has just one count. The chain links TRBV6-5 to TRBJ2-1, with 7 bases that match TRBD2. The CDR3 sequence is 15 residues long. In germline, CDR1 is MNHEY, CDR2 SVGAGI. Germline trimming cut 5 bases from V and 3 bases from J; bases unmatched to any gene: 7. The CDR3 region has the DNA TGTGCCAGCAGTCCACAAGCGGGGTACTACAATGAGCAGTTCTTC. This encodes CASSPQAGYYNEQFF.

Here the CDR3 DNA reads TGCGCCAGCAGCCAAGATCGGGCAGGGTGGGACGAGCAGTACTTC. Protein: CASSQDRAGWDEQYF. The chain has TRBV4-1 and TRBJ2-7; a possible D gene is TRBD1 (5 bases). V was clipped by 0 bases and J by 5 bases, with 14 bases between them. CDR1 and CDR2 from the germline V gene are MGHRA and YSYEKL. This CDR3 contains 15 residues.

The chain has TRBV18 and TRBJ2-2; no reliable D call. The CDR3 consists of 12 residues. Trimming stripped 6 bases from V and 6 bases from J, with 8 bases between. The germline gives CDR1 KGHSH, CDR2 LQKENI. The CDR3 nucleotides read TGTGCCAGCTCCCCAGGAGCCGGGGAGCTGTTTTTT. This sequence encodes CASSPGAGELFF.

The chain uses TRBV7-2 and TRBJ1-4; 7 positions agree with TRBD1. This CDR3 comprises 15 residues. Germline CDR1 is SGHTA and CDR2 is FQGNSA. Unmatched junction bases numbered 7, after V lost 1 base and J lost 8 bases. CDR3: CASSLEGARSEKLFF. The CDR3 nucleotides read TGTGCCAGCAGCTTAGAGGGGGCGCGATCCGAAAAACTGTTTTTT.

The CDR3, as DNA: TGTGCCTGGAGTCAACCTTCGGACACCGAGGCCGGGGAGCTGTTTTTT. Residues: CAWSQPSDTEAGELFF. This chain connects TRBV30 to TRBJ2-2, with D perhaps TRBD1 (5 bases). Germline CDR1 and CDR2: GTSNPN and SVGIG (reference sequence). The V gene lost 2 bases and the J gene lost 6 bases, with 19 bases spanning the gap. This CDR3 is built from 16 residues.

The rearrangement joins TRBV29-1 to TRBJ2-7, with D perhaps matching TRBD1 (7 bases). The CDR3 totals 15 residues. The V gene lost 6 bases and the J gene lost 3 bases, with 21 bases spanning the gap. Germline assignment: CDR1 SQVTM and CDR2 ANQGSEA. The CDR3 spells CSVEALGGGIYEQYF. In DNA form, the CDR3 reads TGCAGCGTCGAGGCCTTAGGAGGGGGCATCTACGAGCAGTACTTC.

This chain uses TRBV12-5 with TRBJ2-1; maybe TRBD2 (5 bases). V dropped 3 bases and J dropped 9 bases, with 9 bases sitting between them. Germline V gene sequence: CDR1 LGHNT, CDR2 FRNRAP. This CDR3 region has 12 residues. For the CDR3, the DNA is TGTGCTAGTGGTTTCGGGGTGGGTGAGCAGTTCTTC. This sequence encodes CASGFGVGEQFF.

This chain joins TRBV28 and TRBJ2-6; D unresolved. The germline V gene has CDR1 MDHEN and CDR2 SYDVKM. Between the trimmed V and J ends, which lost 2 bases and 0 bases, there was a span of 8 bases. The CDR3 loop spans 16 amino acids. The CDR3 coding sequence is TGTGCCAGCAGTTTACTGTTTCTCTCTGGGGCCAACGTCCTGACTTTC. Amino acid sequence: CASSLLFLSGANVLTF.

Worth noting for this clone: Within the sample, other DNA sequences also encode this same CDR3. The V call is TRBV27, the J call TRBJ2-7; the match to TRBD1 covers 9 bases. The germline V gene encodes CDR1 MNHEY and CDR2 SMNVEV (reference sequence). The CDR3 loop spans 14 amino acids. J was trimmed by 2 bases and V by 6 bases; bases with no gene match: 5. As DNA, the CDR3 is TGTGCCAGCAGCCGGACAGGGGCGCCCTACGAGCAGTACTTC. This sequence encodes CASSRTGAPYEQYF.

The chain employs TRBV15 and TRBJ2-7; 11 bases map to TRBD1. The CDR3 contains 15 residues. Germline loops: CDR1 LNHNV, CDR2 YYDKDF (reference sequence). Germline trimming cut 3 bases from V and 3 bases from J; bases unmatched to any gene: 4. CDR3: CATSREGQGVYEQYF. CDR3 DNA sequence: TGTGCCACCAGCAGGGAGGGACAGGGGGTCTACGAGCAGTACTTC.

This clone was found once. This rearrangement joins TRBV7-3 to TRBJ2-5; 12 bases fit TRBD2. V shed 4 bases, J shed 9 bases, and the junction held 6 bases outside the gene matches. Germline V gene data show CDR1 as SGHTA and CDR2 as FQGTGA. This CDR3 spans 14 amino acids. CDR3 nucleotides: TGTGCCAGCAGCTCTCAGACTAGCGGGAGTGCCCAGTACTTC. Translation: CASSSQTSGSAQYF.

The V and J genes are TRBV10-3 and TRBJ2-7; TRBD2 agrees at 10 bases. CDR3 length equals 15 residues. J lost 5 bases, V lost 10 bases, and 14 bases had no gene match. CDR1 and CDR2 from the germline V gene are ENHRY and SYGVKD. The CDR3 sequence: CAKGMPLAGEDEQYF. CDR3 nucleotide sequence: TGTGCCAAGGGGATGCCTCTAGCGGGAGAGGACGAGCAGTACTTC.

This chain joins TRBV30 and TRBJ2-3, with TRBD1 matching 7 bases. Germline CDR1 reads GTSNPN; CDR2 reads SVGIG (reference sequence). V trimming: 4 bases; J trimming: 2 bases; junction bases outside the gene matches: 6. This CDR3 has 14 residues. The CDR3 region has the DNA TGTGCCTGGAAGACAGGGCTTTCCACAGATACGCAGTATTTT. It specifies CAWKTGLSTDTQYF. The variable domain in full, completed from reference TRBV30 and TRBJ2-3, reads SQTIHQWPATLVQPVGSPLSLECTVEGTSNPNLYWYRQAAGRGLQLLFYSVGIGQISSEVPQNLSASRPQDRQFILSSKKLLLSDSGFYLCAWKTGLSTDTQYFGPGTRLTVL.

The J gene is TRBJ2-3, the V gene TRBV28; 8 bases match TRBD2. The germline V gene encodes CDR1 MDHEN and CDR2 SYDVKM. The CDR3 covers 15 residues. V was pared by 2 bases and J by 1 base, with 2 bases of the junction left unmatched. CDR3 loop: CASSLAAGGTDTQYF. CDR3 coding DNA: TGTGCCAGCAGTTTAGCAGCGGGAGGCACAGATACGCAGTATTTT.

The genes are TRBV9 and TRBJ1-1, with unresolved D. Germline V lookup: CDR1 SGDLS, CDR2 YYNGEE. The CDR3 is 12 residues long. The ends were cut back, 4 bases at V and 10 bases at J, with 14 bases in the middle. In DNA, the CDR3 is TGTGCCAGCAGCCCTCAAGAGGGTGTAGCTTTCTTT. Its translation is CASSPQEGVAFF.

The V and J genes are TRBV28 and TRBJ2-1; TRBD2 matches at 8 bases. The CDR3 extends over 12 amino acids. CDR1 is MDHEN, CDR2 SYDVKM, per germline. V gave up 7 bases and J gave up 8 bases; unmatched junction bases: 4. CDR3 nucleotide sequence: TGTGCCAGCACAAACGGGGGGGATGAGCAGTTCTTC. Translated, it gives CASTNGGDEQFF.

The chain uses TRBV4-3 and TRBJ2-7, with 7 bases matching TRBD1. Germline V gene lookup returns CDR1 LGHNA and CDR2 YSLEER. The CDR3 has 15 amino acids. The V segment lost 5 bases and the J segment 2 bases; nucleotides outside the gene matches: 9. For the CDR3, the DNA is TGCGCCAGCAGCGTCAGACAGGGTGTAACCTACGAGCAGTACTTC. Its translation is CASSVRQGVTYEQYF.

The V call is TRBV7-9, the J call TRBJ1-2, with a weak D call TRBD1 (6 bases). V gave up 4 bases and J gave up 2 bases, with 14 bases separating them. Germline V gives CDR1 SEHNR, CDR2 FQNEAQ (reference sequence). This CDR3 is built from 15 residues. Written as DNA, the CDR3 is TGTGCCAGCAGCTCGGATCGACAGGCGAACTATGGCTACACCTTC. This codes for CASSSDRQANYGYTF.

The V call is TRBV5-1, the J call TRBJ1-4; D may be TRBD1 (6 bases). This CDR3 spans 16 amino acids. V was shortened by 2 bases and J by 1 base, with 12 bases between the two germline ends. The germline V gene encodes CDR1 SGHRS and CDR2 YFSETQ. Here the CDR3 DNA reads TGCGCCAGCAGCTTAGACAGGTTTTTAACTAATGAAAAACTGTTTTTT. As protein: CASSLDRFLTNEKLFF.

The CDR3 region has the DNA TGTGCCAGCAGCGTAGCTACGTTGGGAGGTTACACCGGGGAGCTGTTTTTT. Translated, it gives CASSVATLGGYTGELFF. This chain uses TRBV9 with TRBJ2-2; a possible D gene is TRBD2 (6 bases). V gave up 0 bases and J gave up 3 bases, with 15 bases separating them. The CDR3 runs to 17 residues. Germline V CDR1 and CDR2: SGDLS, YYNGEE. The full variable domain, rest sourced from reference TRBV9 and TRBJ2-2, is DSGVTQTPKHLITATGQRVTLRCSPRSGDLSVYWYQQSLDQGLQFLIQYYNGEERAKGNILERFSAQQFPDLHSELNLSSLELGDSALYFCASSVATLGGYTGELFFGEGSRLTVL.

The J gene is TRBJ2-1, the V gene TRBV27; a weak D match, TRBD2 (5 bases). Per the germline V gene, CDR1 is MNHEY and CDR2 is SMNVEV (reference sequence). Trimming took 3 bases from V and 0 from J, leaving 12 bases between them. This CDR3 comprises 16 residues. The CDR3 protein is CASSFGSANSYNEQFF. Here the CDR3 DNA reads TGTGCCAGCAGTTTTGGTAGCGCAAACTCCTACAATGAGCAGTTCTTC.

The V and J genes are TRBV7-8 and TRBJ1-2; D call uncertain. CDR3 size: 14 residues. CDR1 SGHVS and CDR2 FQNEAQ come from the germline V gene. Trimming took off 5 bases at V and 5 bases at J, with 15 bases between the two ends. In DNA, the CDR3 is TGTGCCAGCAGCCTACCGGGGTCAAGTTATGGCTACACCTTC. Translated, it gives CASSLPGSSYGYTF. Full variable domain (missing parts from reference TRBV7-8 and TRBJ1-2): GAGVSQSPRYKVAKRGQDVALRCDPISGHVSLFWYQQALGQGPEFLTYFQNEAQLDKSGLPSDRFFAERPEGSVSTLKIQRTQQEDSAVYLCASSLPGSSYGYTFGSGTRLTVV.